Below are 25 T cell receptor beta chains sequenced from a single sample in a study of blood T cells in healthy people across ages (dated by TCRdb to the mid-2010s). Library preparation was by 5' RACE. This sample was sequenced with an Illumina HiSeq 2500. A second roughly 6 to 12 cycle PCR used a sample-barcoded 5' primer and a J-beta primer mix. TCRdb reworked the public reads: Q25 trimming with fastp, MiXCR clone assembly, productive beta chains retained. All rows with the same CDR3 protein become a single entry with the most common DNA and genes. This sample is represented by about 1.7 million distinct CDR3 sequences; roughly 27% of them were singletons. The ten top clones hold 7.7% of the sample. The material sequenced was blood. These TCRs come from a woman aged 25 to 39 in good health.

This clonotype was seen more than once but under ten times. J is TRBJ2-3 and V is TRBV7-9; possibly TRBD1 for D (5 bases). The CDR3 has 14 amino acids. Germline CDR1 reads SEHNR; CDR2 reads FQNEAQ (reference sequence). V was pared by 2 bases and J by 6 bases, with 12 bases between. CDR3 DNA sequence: TGTGCCAGCAGCTTATGGGGCACGGATGATACGCAGTATTTT. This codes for CASSLWGTDDTQYF.

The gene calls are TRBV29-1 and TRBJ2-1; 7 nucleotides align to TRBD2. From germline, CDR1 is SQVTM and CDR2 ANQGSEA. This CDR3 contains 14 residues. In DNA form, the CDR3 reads TGCGGCCTCGCCGAGGGGAGGGACTACAATGAGCAGTTCTTC. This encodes CGLAEGRDYNEQFF.

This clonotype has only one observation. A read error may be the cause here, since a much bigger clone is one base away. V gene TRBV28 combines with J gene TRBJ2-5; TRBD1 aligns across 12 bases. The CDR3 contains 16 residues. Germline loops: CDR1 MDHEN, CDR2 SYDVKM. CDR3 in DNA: TGTGTCAGCAGTTTAGGGACAGGGGGCCGCCAAGAGACCCAGTACTTC. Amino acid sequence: CVSSLGTGGRQETQYF.

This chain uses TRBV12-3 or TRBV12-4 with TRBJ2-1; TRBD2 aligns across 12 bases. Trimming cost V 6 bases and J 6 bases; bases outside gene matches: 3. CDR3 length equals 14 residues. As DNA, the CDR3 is TGTGCCAGCAGCCGGACTAGCGGGGTCAATGAGCAGTTCTTC. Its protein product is CASSRTSGVNEQFF.

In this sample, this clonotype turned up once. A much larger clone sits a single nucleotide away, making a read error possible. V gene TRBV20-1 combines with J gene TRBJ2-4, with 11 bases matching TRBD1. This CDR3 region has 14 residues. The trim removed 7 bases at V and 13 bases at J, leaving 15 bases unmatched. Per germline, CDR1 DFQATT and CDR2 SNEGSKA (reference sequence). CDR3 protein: CSVISGTGGSEQYF. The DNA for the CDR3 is TGCAGTGTCATTTCCGGGACAGGGGGTAGTGAGCAGTACTTC.

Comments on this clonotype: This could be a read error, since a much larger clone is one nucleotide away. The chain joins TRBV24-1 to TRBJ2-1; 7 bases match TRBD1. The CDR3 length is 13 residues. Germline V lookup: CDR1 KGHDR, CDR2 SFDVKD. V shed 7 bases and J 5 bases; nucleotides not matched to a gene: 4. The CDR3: CATRPTGNNEQFF. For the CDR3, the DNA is TGTGCCACCAGACCGACAGGGAACAATGAGCAGTTCTTC.

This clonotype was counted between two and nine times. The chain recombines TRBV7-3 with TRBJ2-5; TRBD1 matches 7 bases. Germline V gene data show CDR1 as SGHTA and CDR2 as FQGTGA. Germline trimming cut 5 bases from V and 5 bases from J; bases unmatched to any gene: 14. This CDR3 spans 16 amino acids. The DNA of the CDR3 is TGTGCCAGCAGCCCTCAAGTAGGGGGCTCTGGGGAGACCCAGTACTTC. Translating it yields CASSPQVGGSGETQYF.

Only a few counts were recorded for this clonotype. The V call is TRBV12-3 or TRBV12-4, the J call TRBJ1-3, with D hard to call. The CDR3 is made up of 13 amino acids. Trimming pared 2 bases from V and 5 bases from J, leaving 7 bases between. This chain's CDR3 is CASSLLQRNTIYF. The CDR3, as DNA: TGTGCCAGCAGTTTACTTCAGAGAAACACCATATATTTT.

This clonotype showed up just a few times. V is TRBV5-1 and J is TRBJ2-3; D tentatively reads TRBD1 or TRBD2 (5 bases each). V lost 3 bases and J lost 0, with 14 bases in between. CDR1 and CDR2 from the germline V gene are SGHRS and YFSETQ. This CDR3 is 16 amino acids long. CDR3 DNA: TGCGCCAGCAGCTCCCGGGACCCACCTAGCACAGATACGCAGTATTTT. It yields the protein CASSSRDPPSTDTQYF.

The CDR3 region is CANSSHPDTDTQYF. In DNA, the CDR3 is TGTGCCAACTCCTCCCATCCGGACACAGATACGCAGTATTTT. The genes are TRBV2 and TRBJ2-3, with unresolved D. Germline CDR1 SNHLY, CDR2 FYNNEI. V was shortened by 10 bases and J by 2 bases, with 16 bases between the two germline ends. The CDR3 totals 14 residues.

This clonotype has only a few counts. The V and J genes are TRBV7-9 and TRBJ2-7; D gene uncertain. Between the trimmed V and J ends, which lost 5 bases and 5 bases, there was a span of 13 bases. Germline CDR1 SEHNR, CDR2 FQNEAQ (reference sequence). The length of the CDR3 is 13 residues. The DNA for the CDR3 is TGTGCCAGCAGCGACGGTCGGTCCCACGAGCAGTACTTC. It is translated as CASSDGRSHEQYF.

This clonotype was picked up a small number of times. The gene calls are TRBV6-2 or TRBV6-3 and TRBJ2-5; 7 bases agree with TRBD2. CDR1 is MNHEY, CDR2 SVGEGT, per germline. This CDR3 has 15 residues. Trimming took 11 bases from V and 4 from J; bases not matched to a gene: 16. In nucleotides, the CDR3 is TGTGCCGGTGCGGCGGGGGTACTGGGGGGAGAGACCCAGTACTTC. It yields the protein CAGAAGVLGGETQYF.

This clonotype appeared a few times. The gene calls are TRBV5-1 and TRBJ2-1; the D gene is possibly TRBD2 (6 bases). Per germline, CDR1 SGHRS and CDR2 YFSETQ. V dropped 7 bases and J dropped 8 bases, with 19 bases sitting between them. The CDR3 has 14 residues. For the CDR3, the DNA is TGCGCCAGCTCTTACCAGAGTCCGGGGGATGAGCAGTTCTTC. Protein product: CASSYQSPGDEQFF. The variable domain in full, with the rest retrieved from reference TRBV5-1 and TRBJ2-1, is KAGVTQTPRYLIKTRGQQVTLSCSPISGHRSVSWYQQTPGQGLQFLFEYFSETQRNKGNFPGRFSGRQFSNSRSEMNVSTLELGDSALYLCASSYQSPGDEQFFGPGTRLTVL.

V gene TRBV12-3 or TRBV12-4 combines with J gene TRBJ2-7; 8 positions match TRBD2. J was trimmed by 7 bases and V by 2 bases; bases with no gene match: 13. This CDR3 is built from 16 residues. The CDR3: CASSLRDSGTYNEQYF. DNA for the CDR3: TGTGCCAGCAGTTTACGAGATAGCGGGACCTACAATGAGCAGTACTTC.

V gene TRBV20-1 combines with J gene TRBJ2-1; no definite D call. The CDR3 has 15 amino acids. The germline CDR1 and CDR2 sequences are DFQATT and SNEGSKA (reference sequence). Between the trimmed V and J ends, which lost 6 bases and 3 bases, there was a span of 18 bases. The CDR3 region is CSASLPLGRYNEQFF. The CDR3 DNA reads TGCAGTGCCTCACTGCCTCTAGGTCGCTACAATGAGCAGTTCTTC.

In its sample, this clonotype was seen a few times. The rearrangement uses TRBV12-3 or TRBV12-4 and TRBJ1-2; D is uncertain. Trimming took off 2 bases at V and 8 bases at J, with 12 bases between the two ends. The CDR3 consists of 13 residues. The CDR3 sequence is CASSLSSGGGYTF. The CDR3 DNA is TGTGCCAGCAGTTTATCATCTGGAGGGGGCTACACCTTC.

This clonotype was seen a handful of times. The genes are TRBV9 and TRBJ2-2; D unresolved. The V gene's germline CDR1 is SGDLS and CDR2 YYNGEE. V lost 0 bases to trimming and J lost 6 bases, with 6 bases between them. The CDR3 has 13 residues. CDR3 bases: TGTGCCAGCAGCGTAGACAGACCCGGGGAGCTGTTTTTT. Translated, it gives CASSVDRPGELFF. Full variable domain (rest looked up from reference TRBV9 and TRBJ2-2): DSGVTQTPKHLITATGQRVTLRCSPRSGDLSVYWYQQSLDQGLQFLIQYYNGEERAKGNILERFSAQQFPDLHSELNLSSLELGDSALYFCASSVDRPGELFFGEGSRLTVL.

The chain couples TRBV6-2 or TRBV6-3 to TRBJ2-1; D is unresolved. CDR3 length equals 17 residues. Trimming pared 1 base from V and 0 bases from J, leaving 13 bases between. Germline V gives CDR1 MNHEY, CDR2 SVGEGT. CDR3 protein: CASSYWLVGSSYNEQFF. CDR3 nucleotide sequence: TGTGCCAGCAGTTACTGGCTAGTCGGGTCCTCCTACAATGAGCAGTTCTTC.

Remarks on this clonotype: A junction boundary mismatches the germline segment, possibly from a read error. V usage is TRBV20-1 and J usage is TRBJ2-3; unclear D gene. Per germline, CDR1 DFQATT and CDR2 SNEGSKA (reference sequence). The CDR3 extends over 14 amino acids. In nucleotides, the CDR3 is TGCAGTGCTAGCGGATATGGCTTGGCAGATACGCGGTATTTT. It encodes CSASGYGLADTRYF.

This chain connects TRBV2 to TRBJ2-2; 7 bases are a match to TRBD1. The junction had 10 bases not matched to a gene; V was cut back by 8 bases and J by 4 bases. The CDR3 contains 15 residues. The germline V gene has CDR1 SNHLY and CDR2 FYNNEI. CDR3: CASVGQWAATGELFF. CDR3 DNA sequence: TGTGCCAGCGTGGGACAGTGGGCGGCCACCGGGGAGCTGTTTTTT. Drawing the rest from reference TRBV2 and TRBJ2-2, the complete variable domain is EPEVTQTPSHQVTQMGQEVILRCVPISNHLYFYWYRQILGQKVEFLVSFYNNEISEKSEIFDDQFSVERPDGSNFTLKIRSTKLEDSAMYFCASVGQWAATGELFFGEGSRLTVL.

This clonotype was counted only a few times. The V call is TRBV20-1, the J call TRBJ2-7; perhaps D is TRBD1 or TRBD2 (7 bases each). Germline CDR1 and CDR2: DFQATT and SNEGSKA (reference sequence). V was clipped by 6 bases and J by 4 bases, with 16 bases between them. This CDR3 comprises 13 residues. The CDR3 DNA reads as TGCAGTGCCTCCCCGGGGGGACAGTACGAGCAGTACTTC. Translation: CSASPGGQYEQYF.

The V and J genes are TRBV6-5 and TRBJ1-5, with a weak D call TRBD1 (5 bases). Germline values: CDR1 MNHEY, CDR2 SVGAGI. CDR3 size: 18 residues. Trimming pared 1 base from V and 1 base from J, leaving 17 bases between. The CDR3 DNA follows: TGTGCCAGCAGTTACTATCGATGGGGGGTTGAGAGCAATCAGCCCCAGCATTTT. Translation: CASSYYRWGVESNQPQHF.

The CDR3 is CAISEKGGNSPLHF. The CDR3 DNA is TGTGCCATCAGTGAAAAGGGCGGTAATTCACCCCTCCACTTT. The J gene is TRBJ1-6, the V gene TRBV10-3; no definite D call. The CDR3 loop spans 14 amino acids. The germline gives CDR1 ENHRY, CDR2 SYGVKD. V was clipped by 3 bases and J by 6 bases, with 9 bases between them.

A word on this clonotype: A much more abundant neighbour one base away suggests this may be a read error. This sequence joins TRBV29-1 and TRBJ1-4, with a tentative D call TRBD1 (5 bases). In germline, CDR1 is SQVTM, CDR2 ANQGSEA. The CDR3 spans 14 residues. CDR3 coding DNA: TGCAGCGCTGAAGAAGGCAGAGGACAAGAAAAACTGTTTTTT. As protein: CSAEEGRGQEKLFF.

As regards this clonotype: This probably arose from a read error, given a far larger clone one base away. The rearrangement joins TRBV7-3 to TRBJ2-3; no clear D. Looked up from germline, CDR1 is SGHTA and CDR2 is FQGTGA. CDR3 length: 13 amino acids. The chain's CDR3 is CASNLYSTDTQYF. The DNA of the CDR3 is TGTGCCAGCAACTTATATAGCACAGATACGCAGTATTTT.